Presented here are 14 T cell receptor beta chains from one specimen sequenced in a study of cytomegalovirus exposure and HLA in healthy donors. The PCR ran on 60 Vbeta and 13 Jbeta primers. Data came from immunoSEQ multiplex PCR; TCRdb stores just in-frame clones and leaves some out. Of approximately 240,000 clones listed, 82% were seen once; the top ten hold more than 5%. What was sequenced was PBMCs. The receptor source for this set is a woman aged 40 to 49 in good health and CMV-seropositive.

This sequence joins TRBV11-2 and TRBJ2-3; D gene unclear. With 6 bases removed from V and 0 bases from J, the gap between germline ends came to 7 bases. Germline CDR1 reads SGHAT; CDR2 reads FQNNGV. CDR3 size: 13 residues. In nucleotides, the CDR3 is TGTGCCAGCAGAAAATCGAGCACAGATACGCAGTATTTT. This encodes CASRKSSTDTQYF.

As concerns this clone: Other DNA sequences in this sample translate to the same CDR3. CDR3 loop: CASSPHQASPSYNSPLHF. CDR3 DNA sequence: TGTGCCAGCAGCCCCCATCAGGCGTCTCCCTCCTATAATTCACCCCTCCACTTT. The chain uses TRBV9 and TRBJ1-6; unclear D gene. Germline V lookup: CDR1 SGDLS, CDR2 YYNGEE. The CDR3 runs to 18 residues. The V gene lost 4 bases and the J gene lost 0 bases, with 17 bases spanning the gap.

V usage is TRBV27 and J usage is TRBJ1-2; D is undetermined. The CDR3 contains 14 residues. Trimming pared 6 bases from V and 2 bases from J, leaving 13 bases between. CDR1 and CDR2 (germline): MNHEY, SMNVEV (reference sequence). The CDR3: CASSALGLNYGYTF. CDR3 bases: TGTGCCAGCAGCGCACTCGGACTGAACTATGGCTACACCTTC.

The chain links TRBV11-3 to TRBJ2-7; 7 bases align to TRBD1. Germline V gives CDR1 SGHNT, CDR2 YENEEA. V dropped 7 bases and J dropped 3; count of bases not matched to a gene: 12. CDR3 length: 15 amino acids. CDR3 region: CASTAYDRAGYEQYF. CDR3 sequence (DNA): TGTGCCAGCACCGCTTACGACAGGGCGGGCTACGAGCAGTACTTC. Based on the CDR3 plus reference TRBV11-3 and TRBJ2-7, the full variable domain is EAGVVQSPRYKIIEKKQPVAFWCNPISGHNTLYWYLQNLGQGPELLIRYENEEAVDDSQLPKDRFSAERLKGVDSTLKIQPAELGDSAVYLCASTAYDRAGYEQYFGPGTRLTVT.

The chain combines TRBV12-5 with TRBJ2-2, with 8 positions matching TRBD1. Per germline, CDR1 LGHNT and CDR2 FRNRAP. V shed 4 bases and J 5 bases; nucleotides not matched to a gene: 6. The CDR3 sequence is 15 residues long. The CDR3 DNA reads TGTGCTAGTGGTTCCCAGGGGGCTCGGACCGGGGAGCTGTTTTTT. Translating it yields CASGSQGARTGELFF.

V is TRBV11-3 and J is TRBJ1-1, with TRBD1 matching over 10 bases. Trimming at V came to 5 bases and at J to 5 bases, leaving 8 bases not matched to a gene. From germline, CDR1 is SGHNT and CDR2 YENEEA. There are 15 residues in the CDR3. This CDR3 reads CASSPRDRGSTEAFF. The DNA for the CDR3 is TGTGCCAGCAGCCCAAGGGACAGGGGTAGTACTGAAGCTTTCTTT.

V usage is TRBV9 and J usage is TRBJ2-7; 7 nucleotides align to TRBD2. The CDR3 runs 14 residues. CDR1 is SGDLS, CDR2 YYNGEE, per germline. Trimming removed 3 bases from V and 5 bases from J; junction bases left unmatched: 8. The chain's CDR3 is CASSGGEGRDEQYF. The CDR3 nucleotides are TGTGCCAGCAGCGGGGGGGAGGGGCGAGACGAGCAGTACTTC.

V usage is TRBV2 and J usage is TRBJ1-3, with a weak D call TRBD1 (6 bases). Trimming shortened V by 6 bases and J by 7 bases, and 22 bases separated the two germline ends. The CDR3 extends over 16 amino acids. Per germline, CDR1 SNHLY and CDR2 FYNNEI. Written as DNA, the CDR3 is TGTGCCAGCAGATCGAGGGAGGGGGACGGTCAGAACACCATATATTTT. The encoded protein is CASRSREGDGQNTIYF.

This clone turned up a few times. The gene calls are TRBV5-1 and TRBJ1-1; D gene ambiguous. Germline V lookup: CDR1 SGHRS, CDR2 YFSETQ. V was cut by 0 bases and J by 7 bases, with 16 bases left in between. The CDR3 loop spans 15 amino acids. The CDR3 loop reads CASSLAHTAGFEAFF. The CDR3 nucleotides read TGCGCCAGCAGCTTGGCCCACACAGCTGGGTTTGAAGCTTTCTTT.

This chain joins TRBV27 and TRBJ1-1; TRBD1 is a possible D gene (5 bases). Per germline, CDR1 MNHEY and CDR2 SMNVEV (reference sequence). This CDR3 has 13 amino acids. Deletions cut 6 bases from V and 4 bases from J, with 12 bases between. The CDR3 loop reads CASRLQGSTEAFF. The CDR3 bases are TGTGCCAGCAGACTCCAGGGATCCACTGAAGCTTTCTTT.

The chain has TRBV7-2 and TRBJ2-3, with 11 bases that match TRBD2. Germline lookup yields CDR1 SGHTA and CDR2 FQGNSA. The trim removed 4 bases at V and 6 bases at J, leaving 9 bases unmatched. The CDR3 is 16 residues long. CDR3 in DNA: TGTGCCAGCAGCTCCCATTTAGCGGGGGGGCTGGATACGCAGTATTTT. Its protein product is CASSSHLAGGLDTQYF.

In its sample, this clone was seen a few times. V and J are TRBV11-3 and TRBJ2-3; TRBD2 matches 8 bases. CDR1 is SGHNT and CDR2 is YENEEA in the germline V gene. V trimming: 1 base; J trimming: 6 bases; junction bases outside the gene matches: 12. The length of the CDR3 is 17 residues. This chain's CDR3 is CASSLGGPLAEGDTQYF. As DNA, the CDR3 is TGTGCCAGCAGCTTAGGGGGCCCACTAGCGGAAGGGGATACGCAGTATTTT. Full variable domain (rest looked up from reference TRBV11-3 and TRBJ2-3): EAGVVQSPRYKIIEKKQPVAFWCNPISGHNTLYWYLQNLGQGPELLIRYENEEAVDDSQLPKDRFSAERLKGVDSTLKIQPAELGDSAVYLCASSLGGPLAEGDTQYFGPGTRLTVL.

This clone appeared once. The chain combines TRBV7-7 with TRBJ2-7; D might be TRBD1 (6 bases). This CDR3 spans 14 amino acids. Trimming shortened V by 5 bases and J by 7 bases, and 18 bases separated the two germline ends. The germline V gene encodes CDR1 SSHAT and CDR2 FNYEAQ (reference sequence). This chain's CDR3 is CASSQNRDTAEQYF. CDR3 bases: TGTGCCAGCAGCCAAAACAGGGACACCGCAGAGCAGTACTTC.

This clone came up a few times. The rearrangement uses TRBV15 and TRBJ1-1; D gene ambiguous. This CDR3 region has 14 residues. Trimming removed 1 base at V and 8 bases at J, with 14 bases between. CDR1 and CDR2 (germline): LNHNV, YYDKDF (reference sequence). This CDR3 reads CATSRVGGREEAFF. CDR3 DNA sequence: TGTGCCACCAGCAGAGTAGGCGGCAGAGAGGAAGCTTTCTTT.